The clone carrying this T cell receptor (beta chain) was seen ten or more times. Its antigen is still unknown. TCRdb keeps only in-frame clones here, not all; method: immunoSEQ multiplex PCR. Found here are 65,000 to 95,000 clones, roughly 88% of them singletons; the top ten hold 5.5% to 8%. This record comes from a study of OX40 agonist ivuxolimab in advanced cancers. Study-wide findings and caveats: Dosing at 0.1 to 3.0 mg/kg was accompanied by clonal expansion of CD4+ and CD8+ blood T cells by week 6.

CDR1 and CDR2 from the germline V gene are SEHNR and FQNEAQ (reference sequence). This CDR3 is 14 amino acids long. V was cut by 5 bases and J by 0 bases, with 10 bases left in between. The J gene is TRBJ1-1, the V gene TRBV7-9; D remains unclear. The starting material was CD4+ or CD8+ T cells sorted from blood, obtained in a trial of the OX40 agonist ivuxolimab. This receptor was obtained from an adult with an advanced solid tumor such as melanoma, head and neck, liver or kidney cancer. CDR3 nucleotide sequence: TGTGCCAGCAGCCGCGATGAAGTGAACACTGAAGCTTTCTTT. Protein product: CASSRDEVNTEAFF.